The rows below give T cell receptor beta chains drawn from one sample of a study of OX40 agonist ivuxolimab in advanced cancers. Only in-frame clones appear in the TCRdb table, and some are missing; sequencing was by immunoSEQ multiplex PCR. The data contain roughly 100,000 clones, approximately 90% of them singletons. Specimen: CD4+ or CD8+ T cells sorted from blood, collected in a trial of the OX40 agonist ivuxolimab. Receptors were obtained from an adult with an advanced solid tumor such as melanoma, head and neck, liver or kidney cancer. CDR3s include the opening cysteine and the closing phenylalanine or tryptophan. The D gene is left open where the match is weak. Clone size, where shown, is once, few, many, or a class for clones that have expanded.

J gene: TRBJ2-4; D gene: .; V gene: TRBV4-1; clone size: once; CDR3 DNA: TGCGCCAGCAGCCGACAACTAGTGGGGGGTAACATTCAGTACTTC; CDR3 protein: CASSRQLVGGNIQYF
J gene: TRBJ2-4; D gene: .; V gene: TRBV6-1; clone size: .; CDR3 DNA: TGTGCCAGCAAACAGGACCACACTGAGGGGAACATTCAGTACTTC; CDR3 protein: CASKQDHTEGNIQYF
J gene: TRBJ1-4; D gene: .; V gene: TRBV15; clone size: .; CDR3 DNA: TGTGCCACCAGCAGAGAGCGGGAAAAACTGTTTTTT; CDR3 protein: CATSREREKLFF
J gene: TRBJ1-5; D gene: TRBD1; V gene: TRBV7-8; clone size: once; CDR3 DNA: TGTGCCAGCAGCTCCGGACAGGGAGGAGGGCAGCCCCAGCATTTT; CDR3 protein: CASSSGQGGGQPQHF
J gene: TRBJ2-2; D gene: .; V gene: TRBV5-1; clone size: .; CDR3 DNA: TGCGCCAGCAGTGACGGGGGCGTGAACACCGGGGAGCTGTTTTTT; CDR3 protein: CASSDGGVNTGELFF
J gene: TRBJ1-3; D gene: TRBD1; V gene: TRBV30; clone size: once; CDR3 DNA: TGTGCCTGGAACCAACAGGGGGCTGGAAACACCATATATTTT; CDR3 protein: CAWNQQGAGNTIYF
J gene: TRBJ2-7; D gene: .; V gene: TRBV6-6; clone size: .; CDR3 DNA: TGTGCCAGCAGTTACCCCGGGGAGACCGAGCAGTACTTC; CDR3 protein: CASSYPGETEQYF
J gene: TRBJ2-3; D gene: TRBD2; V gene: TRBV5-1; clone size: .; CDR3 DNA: TGCGCCAGCACCCGGTGGACTAGCAGCACAGATACGCAGTATTTT; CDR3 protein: CASTRWTSSTDTQYF
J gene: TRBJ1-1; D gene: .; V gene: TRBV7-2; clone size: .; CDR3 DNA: TGTGCCAGCAGCTTAGATCGAGGTGAAGCTTTCTTT; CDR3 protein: CASSLDRGEAFF
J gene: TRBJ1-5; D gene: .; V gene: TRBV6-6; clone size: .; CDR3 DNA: TGTGCCAGCAGTTGGGGTCAGCCCCAGCATTTT; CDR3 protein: CASSWGQPQHF
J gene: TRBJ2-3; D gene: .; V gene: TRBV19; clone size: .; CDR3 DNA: TGTGCCAGTACTTTAGGACAGACTAGCACAGATACGCAGTATTTT; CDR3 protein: CASTLGQTSTDTQYF
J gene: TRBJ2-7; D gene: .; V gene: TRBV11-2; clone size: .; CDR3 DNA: TGTGCCAGCAGCTCCCTGGGACGTGCCATGTCCGAGCAGTACTTC; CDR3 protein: CASSSLGRAMSEQYF
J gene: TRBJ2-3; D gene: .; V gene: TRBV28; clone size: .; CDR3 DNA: TGTGCCAGCAGCCCAAGTACAGGGAGTCGGACAGATACGCAGTATTTT; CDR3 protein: CASSPSTGSRTDTQYF
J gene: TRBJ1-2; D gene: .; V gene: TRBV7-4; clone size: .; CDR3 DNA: TGTGCCAGCAGCTCCCCCGGCGGGGGGCGCTGCTATGGCTACACCTTC; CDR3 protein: CASSSPGGGRCYGYTF
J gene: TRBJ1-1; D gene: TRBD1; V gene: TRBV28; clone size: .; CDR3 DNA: TGTGCCGTGGACAGGGGCGCGGGTGGCACTGAAGCTTTCTTT; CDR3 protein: CAVDRGAGGTEAFF
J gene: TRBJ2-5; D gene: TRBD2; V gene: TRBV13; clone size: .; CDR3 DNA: TGTGCCAGCAGCTTGGCGGGGGGGCGAATCCAAGAGACCCAGTACTTC; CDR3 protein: CASSLAGGRIQETQYF
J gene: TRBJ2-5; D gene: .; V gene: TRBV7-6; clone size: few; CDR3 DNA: TGTGCCAGCAGCCCCGGTTCGGAGACCCAGTACTTC; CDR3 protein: CASSPGSETQYF
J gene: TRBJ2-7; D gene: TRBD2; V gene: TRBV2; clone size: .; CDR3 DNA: TGTGCCAGCATAAAGACTAGCGGGGGCGGGGAGCAGTACTTC; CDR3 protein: CASIKTSGGGEQYF
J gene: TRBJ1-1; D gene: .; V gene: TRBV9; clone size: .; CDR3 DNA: TGTGCCAGCAGCGTATTGGCAGCAGGGAACACTGAAGCTTTCTTT; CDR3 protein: CASSVLAAGNTEAFF
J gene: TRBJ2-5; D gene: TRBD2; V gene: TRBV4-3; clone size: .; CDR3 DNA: TGCGCCAGCAGCCAAGAGGGAGGGGAAGAGACCCAGTACTTC; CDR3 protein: CASSQEGGEETQYF
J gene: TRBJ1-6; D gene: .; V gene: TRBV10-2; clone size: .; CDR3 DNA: TGCGCCAGCAGTGACCTCTGGCCGCCCCTCCACTTT; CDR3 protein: CASSDLWPPLHF
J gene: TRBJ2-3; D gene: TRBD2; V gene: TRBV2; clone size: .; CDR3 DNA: TGTGCCAGCAGGACTAGCGGGGGTGCTACGCAGTATTTT; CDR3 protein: CASRTSGGATQYF